This entry features one TCR beta chain sequence. These data belong to a study of T cell responses to AZD1222 COVID-19 vaccine. The repertoire was sequenced with immunoSEQ multiplex PCR; TCRdb's copy has only in-frame clones and lacks some. The sample has 53,000 or so clones; around 85% are singletons. The V segment lost 3 bases and the J segment 4 bases; nucleotides outside the gene matches: 10. The CDR3 extends over 18 amino acids. Per germline, CDR1 SGHAT and CDR2 FQNNGV. The chain couples TRBV11-2 to TRBJ2-5; the match to TRBD2 covers 14 bases. The sample was peripheral blood, taken on day 0 of MenACWY control vaccination. This clonotype was obtained from an adult in good health. The CDR3 loop is CASSFTRGTSGSGETQYF. The CDR3 DNA is TGTGCCAGCAGCTTCACCCGAGGGACTAGCGGGAGCGGAGAGACCCAGTACTTC.